What follows describes a single T cell receptor beta chain. This sample is drawn from a study of blood T cell repertoires in COVID-19. Overall study: PBMCs, B-cell-depleted T cells, or T cells were the source of the cDNA or gDNA that made up the material.

Trimming removed 10 bases from V and 1 base from J; junction bases left unmatched: 11. This CDR3 region has 17 residues. From germline, CDR1 is KGHDR and CDR2 SFDVKD. The authors' processing: Scientists estimated how many nucleated cells there were by amplifying reference gene primers. Clones were sequenced by immunoSEQ multiplex PCR, and TCRdb holds only the in-frame ones, with some missing. V, J and clone size reflect that table, while D and trimming were determined from the DNA. Here the sample spans fewer than 90,000 clones, around 90% being singletons. This chain links TRBV24-1 with TRBJ2-4, with 11 positions matching TRBD1. This TCR was sampled from a human donor in a cohort sampled during active COVID-19. Sequenced material: peripheral blood. The chain's CDR3 is CATIWTGGLWAKNIQYF. CDR3 DNA: TGTGCCACTATATGGACAGGGGGCTTATGGGCCAAAAACATTCAGTACTTC.